This T cell receptor beta chain is drawn from a study of blood T cell repertoires in COVID-19. TCRdb keeps only in-frame clones here, not all; method: immunoSEQ multiplex PCR. The sample lists tens of thousands of clones, 75% to 90% occurring once. Trimming left V 0 bases short and J 1 base short, with 15 bases between. The CDR3 is 17 amino acids. The clonotype originates from a human donor in a cohort sampled during active COVID-19. V and J are TRBV23-1 and TRBJ2-5; D not resolved. TRBV23-1 qualifies as an ORF whose function is uncertain. Sequenced: peripheral blood. The CDR3 reads CASSQSRFSTLQETQYF. In DNA, the CDR3 is TGCGCCAGCAGTCAATCTCGGTTTTCGACACTCCAAGAGACCCAGTACTTC.